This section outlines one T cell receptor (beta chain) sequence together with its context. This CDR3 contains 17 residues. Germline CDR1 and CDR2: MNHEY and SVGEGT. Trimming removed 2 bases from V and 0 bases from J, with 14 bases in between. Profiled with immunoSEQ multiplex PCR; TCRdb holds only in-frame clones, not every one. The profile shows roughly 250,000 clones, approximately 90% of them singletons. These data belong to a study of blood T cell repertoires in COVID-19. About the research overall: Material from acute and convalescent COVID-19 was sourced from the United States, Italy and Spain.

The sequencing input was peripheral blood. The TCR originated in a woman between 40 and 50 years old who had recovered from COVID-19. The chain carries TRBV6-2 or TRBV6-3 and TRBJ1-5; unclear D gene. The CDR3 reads CASSYTQTVYSNQPQHF. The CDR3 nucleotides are TGTGCCAGCAGTTACACCCAGACTGTGTATAGCAATCAGCCCCAGCATTTT.